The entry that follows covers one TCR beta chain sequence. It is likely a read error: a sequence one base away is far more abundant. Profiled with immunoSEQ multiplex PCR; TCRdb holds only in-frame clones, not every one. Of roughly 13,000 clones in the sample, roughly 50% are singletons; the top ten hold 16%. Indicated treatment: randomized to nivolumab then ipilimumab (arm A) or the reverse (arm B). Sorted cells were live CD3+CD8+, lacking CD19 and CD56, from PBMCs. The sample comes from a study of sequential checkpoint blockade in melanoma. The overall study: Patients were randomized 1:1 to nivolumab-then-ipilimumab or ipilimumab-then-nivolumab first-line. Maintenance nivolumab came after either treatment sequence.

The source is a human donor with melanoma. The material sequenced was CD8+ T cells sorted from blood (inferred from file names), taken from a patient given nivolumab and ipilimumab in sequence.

The CDR3: CASRRPGTVPYEQCF. CDR3 bases: TGTGCCAGCAGAAGGCCCGGGACAGTCCCCTACGAGCAGTGCTTC. V gene TRBV28 combines with J gene TRBJ2-7, with 7 bases lining up with TRBD1. CDR1 and CDR2 (germline): MDHEN, SYDVKM. This CDR3 is built from 15 residues.